A single sample is the source of the 20 T cell receptor beta chains below, sequenced in a study of T-cell memory formation after mild COVID-19. MiXCR was run by TCRdb on the 5' RACE reads, yielding one entry per CDR3 protein. In the table there are approximately 52,000 distinct CDR3 sequences, approximately 9.1% of which are singletons. Material for sequencing was PBMCs or a T cell subset sorted from them (not recorded which). These receptors were obtained from an adult woman who had mild COVID-19 (a few samples of this study predate the infection). Cell type and time point are not known.

In its sample, this clonotype was seen many times. The chain joins TRBV5-1 to TRBJ1-1, with TRBD1 matching 8 bases. J gave up 1 base and V 0 bases, and 2 bases lay outside the gene matches. The CDR3 spans 15 residues. Germline V lookup: CDR1 SGHRS, CDR2 YFSETQ. The CDR3 loop is CASSLGTGPNTEAFF. CDR3 in DNA: TGCGCCAGCAGCTTGGGGACAGGGCCGAACACTGAAGCTTTCTTT.

This clonotype was counted a few times. The V call is TRBV5-1, the J call TRBJ1-3, with a possible D match to TRBD1 (5 bases). The V and J ends lost 4 bases and 0 bases respectively, with 8 bases between them. This CDR3 contains 14 residues. The germline gives CDR1 SGHRS, CDR2 YFSETQ. This CDR3 reads CASSDSPSGNTIYF. CDR3 sequence (DNA): TGCGCCAGCAGCGACAGCCCCTCTGGAAACACCATATATTTT.

This clonotype was counted between two and nine times. The rearrangement joins TRBV3-1 to TRBJ2-4; D is unresolved. V was shortened by 1 base and J by 0 bases, with 4 bases between the two germline ends. The CDR3 length is 14 residues. CDR1 and CDR2 (germline): LGHDT, YNNKEL (reference sequence). The chain's CDR3 is CASSQAGAKNIQYF. The CDR3 region has the DNA TGTGCCAGCAGCCAAGCGGGAGCCAAAAACATTCAGTACTTC.

By frequency in the sample, this clonotype is medium-sized. The chain recombines TRBV20-1 with TRBJ2-7; D remains ambiguous. V lost 1 base and J 4 bases, leaving 11 bases between the germline ends. Germline CDR1 is DFQATT and CDR2 is SNEGSKA (reference sequence). CDR3 size: 13 residues. The CDR3 loop reads CSARGSYIYEQYF. Here the CDR3 DNA reads TGCAGTGCTAGAGGGTCCTACATTTACGAGCAGTACTTC.

The rearrangement links TRBV5-1 to TRBJ1-1, with 9 bases aligning to TRBD1. Per the germline V gene, CDR1 is SGHRS and CDR2 is YFSETQ. The CDR3 contains 16 residues. The V segment lost 3 bases and the J segment 1 base; nucleotides outside the gene matches: 7. The CDR3 DNA reads TGCGCCAGCAGCTCTCAGACAGGGGGTAGGAACACTGAAGCTTTCTTT. It yields the protein CASSSQTGGRNTEAFF.

There are a few counts of this clonotype. The rearrangement uses TRBV6-6 and TRBJ2-5; D ambiguous. The germline V gene encodes CDR1 MNHNY and CDR2 SVGAGI (reference sequence). Deletions cut 6 bases from V and 4 bases from J, with 12 bases between. There are 13 residues in the CDR3. CDR3 in amino acids: CASSPLGSETQYF. In nucleotides, the CDR3 is TGTGCCAGCAGCCCATTAGGGTCAGAGACCCAGTACTTC.

This clonotype was seen a few times. This chain joins TRBV7-9 and TRBJ1-1; 8 bases are shared with TRBD1. CDR3 length: 13 residues. Germline V lookup: CDR1 SEHNR, CDR2 FQNEAQ (reference sequence). Trimming cost V 5 bases and J 6 bases; bases outside gene matches: 5. CDR3 DNA: TGTGCCAGCAGCGAGGACAGGGTGGCTGAAGCTTTCTTT. Translating gives CASSEDRVAEAFF.

The V and J genes are TRBV7-9 and TRBJ2-5, with a tentative D call TRBD2 (6 bases). CDR1 is SEHNR, CDR2 FQNEAQ, per germline (reference sequence). This CDR3 region has 15 residues. The ends were cut back, 5 bases at V and 2 bases at J, with 15 bases in the middle. CDR3 amino acids: CASSPVRGFQETQYF. The CDR3 DNA reads TGTGCCAGCAGCCCAGTCCGGGGGTTTCAAGAGACCCAGTACTTC. Looking up the rest from reference TRBV7-9 and TRBJ2-5 gives the full variable domain: DTGVSQNPRHKITKRGQNVTFRCDPISEHNRLYWYRQTLGQGPEFLTYFQNEAQLEKSRLLSDRFSAERPKGSFSTLEIQRTEQGDSAMYLCASSPVRGFQETQYFGPGTRLLVL.

This clonotype showed up many times. The chain couples TRBV12-3 or TRBV12-4 to TRBJ2-3; 10 nucleotides align to TRBD2. V was pared by 6 bases and J by 5 bases, with 5 bases of the junction left unmatched. CDR3 length: 14 residues. The chain's CDR3 is CASSLSGGRDTQYF. As DNA, the CDR3 is TGTGCCAGCAGCCTTAGCGGGGGGAGAGATACGCAGTATTTT.

The chain recombines TRBV5-4 with TRBJ2-7, with D uncertain. Trimming pared 4 bases from V and 0 bases from J, leaving 8 bases between. This CDR3 is built from 13 residues. Germline V lookup: CDR1 SGHNT, CDR2 YYREEE (reference sequence). CDR3 nucleotide sequence: TGTGCCAGCAGCATCGACATCTCCTACGAGCAGTACTTC. Its translation is CASSIDISYEQYF.

This clonotype was observed at least ten times. The chain links TRBV7-2 to TRBJ2-3; 8 nucleotides line up with TRBD2. CDR3 length equals 16 residues. The V gene's germline CDR1 is SGHTA and CDR2 FQGNSA. Trimming took 2 bases from V and 5 from J; bases not matched to a gene: 9. As DNA, the CDR3 is TGTGCCAGCAGCTTACGCCTTAGCGGGAATCAAGATACGCAGTATTTT. Protein product: CASSLRLSGNQDTQYF.

V usage is TRBV4-2 and J usage is TRBJ1-1; 7 nucleotides match TRBD1. The CDR3 totals 17 residues. Germline lookup yields CDR1 LGHNA and CDR2 YNFKEQ. V shed 1 base and J 0 bases; nucleotides not matched to a gene: 8. The CDR3 DNA reads as TGTGCCAGCAGCCAAGTTACAGGGGCTGGAGTGAACACTGAAGCTTTCTTT. Translated, it gives CASSQVTGAGVNTEAFF.

This clonotype was found many times. The V gene is TRBV7-6, the J gene TRBJ2-2; 15 bases align to TRBD2. Germline V lookup: CDR1 SGHVS, CDR2 FNYEAQ. This CDR3 has 16 amino acids. V lost 7 bases to trimming and J lost 7 bases; unmatched junction nucleotides: 7. CDR3: CASTGTSGRRVGELFF. The CDR3 bases are TGTGCCAGCACTGGGACTAGCGGGAGGCGGGTCGGGGAGCTGTTTTTT.

In this sample, this clonotype turned up many times. V is TRBV12-3 or TRBV12-4 and J is TRBJ2-3, with 7 bases aligning to TRBD1. The CDR3 has 14 amino acids. After removal of 3 bases from V and 2 bases from J, the junction contained 2 bases not matched to a gene. CDR3 region: CASSFGQATDTQYF. The CDR3 nucleotides are TGTGCCAGCAGTTTCGGACAGGCCACAGATACGCAGTATTTT.

In this sample, this clonotype turned up a few times. The V gene is TRBV12-3 or TRBV12-4, the J gene TRBJ1-5; no clear D gene. The CDR3 spans 14 residues. V lost 2 bases and J lost 5, with 10 bases in between. CDR3 loop: CASSLRSGYQPQHF. CDR3 bases: TGTGCCAGCAGTTTAAGGTCGGGGTATCAGCCCCAGCATTTT.

In this sample, this clonotype turned up many times. V and J are TRBV18 and TRBJ2-3; D remains ambiguous. Trimming cost V 3 bases and J 6 bases, with 13 bases left between them. CDR1 is KGHSH, CDR2 LQKENI, per germline. The CDR3 runs to 14 residues. CDR3 residues: CASSPSFGLDTQYF. For the CDR3, the DNA is TGTGCCAGCTCACCTTCATTCGGTTTGGATACGCAGTATTTT.

This clonotype has more than one count but fewer than ten. This chain joins TRBV9 and TRBJ2-7; 11 nucleotides line up with TRBD2. From germline, CDR1 is SGDLS and CDR2 YYNGEE. This CDR3 has 17 residues. Trimming removed 5 bases from V and 1 base from J; junction bases left unmatched: 11. The CDR3 is CASRRTSGSPPSYEQYF. CDR3 coding DNA: TGTGCCAGCAGGCGAACTAGCGGGAGCCCTCCGTCCTACGAGCAGTACTTC. Drawing the rest from reference TRBV9 and TRBJ2-7, the complete variable domain is DSGVTQTPKHLITATGQRVTLRCSPRSGDLSVYWYQQSLDQGLQFLIQYYNGEERAKGNILERFSAQQFPDLHSELNLSSLELGDSALYFCASRRTSGSPPSYEQYFGPGTRLTVT.

The CDR3 region is CASSLGMDQPQHF. CDR3 DNA sequence: TGTGCCAGCAGCTTAGGGATGGATCAGCCCCAGCATTTT. V gene TRBV7-2 combines with J gene TRBJ1-5; D ambiguous. V lost 1 base, J lost 5 bases, and 6 bases lay in between. CDR1 and CDR2 (germline): SGHTA, FQGNSA. The CDR3 consists of 13 residues.

This clonotype was seen only a few times. The chain uses TRBV7-9 and TRBJ1-5; the match to TRBD1 covers 9 bases. V was clipped by 4 bases and J by 9 bases; unmatched bases: 16. Germline CDR1 and CDR2: SEHNR and FQNEAQ (reference sequence). The CDR3 covers 17 residues. The CDR3 coding sequence is TGTGCCAGCAGCTCGGACAGGGGAACATGGGATCATCGGCCCCAGCATTTT. It is translated as CASSSDRGTWDHRPQHF. Variable domain in full (rest from reference TRBV7-9 and TRBJ1-5): DTGVSQNPRHKITKRGQNVTFRCDPISEHNRLYWYRQTLGQGPEFLTYFQNEAQLEKSRLLSDRFSAERPKGSFSTLEIQRTEQGDSAMYLCASSSDRGTWDHRPQHFGDGTRLSIL.

This clonotype showed up many times. The J gene is TRBJ2-7, the V gene TRBV7-6; maybe TRBD1 (5 bases). In germline, CDR1 is SGHVS, CDR2 FNYEAQ. The V end lost 2 bases, the J end lost 6 bases, and 20 bases lay between the germline ends. The CDR3 spans 16 residues. The CDR3 sequence: CASSLPQLQGSGEQYF. The CDR3 region has the DNA TGTGCCAGCAGCTTACCCCAACTCCAGGGATCCGGCGAGCAGTACTTC.